This is a list of T cell receptor beta chains from one sample in a study of T cell repertoires in cytomegalovirus infection. TCRdb analysed the reads with MiXCR anew, one entry per CDR3 protein. The table has some 170,000 distinct CDR3 sequences, roughly 17% seen once. Input material: CD8+ T cells from PBMCs. The receptors shown here come from a human donor in good health (CMV status not recorded). Some clones in this sample may be carry-over from other donors' samples. Each CDR3 is given with its conserved first and last residue. A D gene is named only where the DNA matches it firmly. The size of a clone is reported for some rows only, either as once, few or many, or as a class for expanded clones.

TRBJ2-7	TRBV6-6	.	TRBD2	CASSTGTSGSYEQYF	TGTGCCAGCAGCACCGGGACTAGCGGTTCCTACGAGCAGTACTTC
TRBJ2-7	TRBV15	few	.	CATSRATGTEPTYEQYF	TGTGCCACCAGCAGAGCTACAGGGACGGAACCAACCTACGAGCAGTACTTC
TRBJ2-1	TRBV14	few	.	CASSQYEREEQFF	TGTGCCAGCAGCCAATATGAGCGTGAGGAGCAGTTCTTC
TRBJ2-5	TRBV7-2	.	TRBD2	CASSSFSGGARETQYF	TGTGCCAGCAGCTCCTTTAGCGGGGGGGCCCGGGAGACCCAGTACTTC
TRBJ2-7	TRBV20-1	.	TRBD1	CSAREQDRGHDEQYF	TGCAGTGCTAGAGAACAGGACAGGGGGCACGACGAGCAGTACTTC
TRBJ2-7	TRBV4-1	few	.	CASSQDRYQGSYEQYF	TGCGCCAGCAGCCAAGATAGGTATCAGGGATCCTACGAGCAGTACTTC
TRBJ2-3	TRBV2	.	.	CASSELRISLLVTQYF	TGTGCCAGCAGTGAACTACGGATTAGCCTTTTGGTTACGCAGTATTTT
TRBJ2-7	TRBV7-2	.	.	CASSLVSETYEQYF	TGTGCCAGCAGCTTAGTATCAGAAACCTACGAGCAGTACTTC
TRBJ1-1	TRBV12-3/TRBV12-4	.	.	CASASRDFDTEAFF	TGTGCCAGCGCTTCCCGGGACTTCGACACTGAAGCTTTCTTT
TRBJ2-1	TRBV10-3	.	.	CAISEFYNEQFF	TGTGCCATCAGTGAGTTCTACAATGAGCAGTTCTTC
TRBJ2-7	TRBV7-9	.	TRBD1	CASSSQGASYEQYF	TGTGCCAGCAGCAGCCAGGGGGCATCCTACGAGCAGTACTTC
TRBJ2-5	TRBV11-2	.	.	CASSLDLGASVGRNF	TGTGCCAGCAGCTTAGATCTGGGGGCTAGTGTCGGGCGGAACTTC
TRBJ1-5	TRBV6-2/TRBV6-3	few	.	CASSYSPNNQPQHF	TGTGCCAGCAGTTACTCCCCCAACAATCAGCCCCAGCATTTT
TRBJ1-2	TRBV12-3/TRBV12-4	.	TRBD1	CASSGTGTGFDYGYTF	TGTGCCAGCAGTGGAACCGGGACAGGGTTTGACTATGGCTACACCTTC